The clone carrying this T cell receptor (beta chain) occurred a few times. Its target is unknown. Trimming removed 0 bases from V and 5 bases from J; junction bases left unmatched: 5. Germline V lookup: CDR1 MGHRA, CDR2 YSYEKL. The CDR3 spans 15 residues. These data are taken from a study of T cell repertoires in cytomegalovirus infection. Across the whole study: Well-studied HLA-B-restricted epitopes and recently identified HLA-C-restricted epitopes of CMV were both used in the study. The public TCR beta signatures pointed to both CMV infection and matching HLA type.

Study results and caveats: What dominated the ex vivo response were HLA-C-restricted CMV-specific TCR beta clonotypes. Of the TCR beta families, the public ones yielded a cumulative frequency that identified carriers of CMV plus the relevant HLA.

TCRdb recomputed calls from the reads with MiXCR, one row per CDR3 protein. The sample lists roughly 310,000 distinct CDR3 sequences; under 35% were seen once. The source of this sequence is a human donor in good health (CMV status not recorded). Some clones in this sample may be carry-over from other donors' samples. This chain uses TRBV4-1 with TRBJ1-1; 8 bases align to TRBD1. Sequencing was performed on cultured PBMCs, taken from culture after CMV antigen stimulation. CDR3 DNA sequence: TGCGCCAGCAGCCAAGAGAACAGGGGGGGAACTGAAGCTTTCTTT. The encoded protein is CASSQENRGGTEAFF.